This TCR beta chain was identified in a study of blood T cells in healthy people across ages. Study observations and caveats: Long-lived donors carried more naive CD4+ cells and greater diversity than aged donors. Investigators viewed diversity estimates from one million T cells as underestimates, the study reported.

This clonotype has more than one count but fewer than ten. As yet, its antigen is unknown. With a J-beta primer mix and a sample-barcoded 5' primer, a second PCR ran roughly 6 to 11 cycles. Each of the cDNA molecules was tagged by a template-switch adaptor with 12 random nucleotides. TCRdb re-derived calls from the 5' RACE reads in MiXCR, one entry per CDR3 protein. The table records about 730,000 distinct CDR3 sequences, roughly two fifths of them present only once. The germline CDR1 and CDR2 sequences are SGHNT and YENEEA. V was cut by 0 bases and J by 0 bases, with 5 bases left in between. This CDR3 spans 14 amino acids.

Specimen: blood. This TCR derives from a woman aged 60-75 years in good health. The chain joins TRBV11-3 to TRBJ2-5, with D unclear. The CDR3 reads CASSLDRHQETQYF. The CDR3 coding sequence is TGTGCCAGCAGCTTAGATCGCCACCAAGAGACCCAGTACTTC.